This T cell receptor (beta chain) derives from a study of T-cell reconstitution after alpha-beta-depleted transplantation in children. This clonotype showed up many times. The library targeted TCRbeta and was prepared with unique molecular identifiers. TCRdb independently ran MiXCR on the PCR reads; one entry per CDR3 protein. Among approximately 250,000 distinct CDR3 sequences, about 9.6% were seen once, and the ten largest hold about 4.8%. Trimming left V 1 base short and J 3 bases short, with 11 bases between. Germline CDR1 is LGHDT and CDR2 is YNNKEL (reference sequence). This CDR3 has 15 residues.

The source was PBMCs from the stem cell graft donor, collected from the stem cell graft. The clonotype originates from a human donor who donated a stem cell graft to a child with SCID. This rearrangement joins TRBV3-1 to TRBJ2-3; TRBD1 might be the D (5 bases). The CDR3 DNA reads as TGTGCCAGCAGCCAAGGGGGCAGGGTAACAGATACGCAGTATTTT. Its translation is CASSQGGRVTDTQYF.